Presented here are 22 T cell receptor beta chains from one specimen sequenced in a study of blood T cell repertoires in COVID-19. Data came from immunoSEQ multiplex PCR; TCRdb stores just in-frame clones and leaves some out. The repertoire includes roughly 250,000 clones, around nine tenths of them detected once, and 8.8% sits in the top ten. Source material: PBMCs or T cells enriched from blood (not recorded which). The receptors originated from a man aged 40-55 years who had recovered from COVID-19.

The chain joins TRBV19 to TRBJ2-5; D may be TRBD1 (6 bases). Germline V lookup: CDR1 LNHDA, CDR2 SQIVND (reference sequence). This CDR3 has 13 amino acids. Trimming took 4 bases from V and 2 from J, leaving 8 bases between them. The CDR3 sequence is CASSKDRQETQYF. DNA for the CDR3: TGTGCCAGTAGTAAGGACAGACAAGAGACCCAGTACTTC.

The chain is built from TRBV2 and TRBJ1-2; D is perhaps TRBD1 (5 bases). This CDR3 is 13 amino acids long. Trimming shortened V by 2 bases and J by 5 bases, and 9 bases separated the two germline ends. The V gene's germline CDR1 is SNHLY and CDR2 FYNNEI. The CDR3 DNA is TGTGCCAGCAGTGAACTGACAGCTTATGGCTACACCTTC. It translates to CASSELTAYGYTF. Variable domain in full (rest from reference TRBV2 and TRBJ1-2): EPEVTQTPSHQVTQMGQEVILRCVPISNHLYFYWYRQILGQKVEFLVSFYNNEISEKSEIFDDQFSVERPDGSNFTLKIRSTKLEDSAMYFCASSELTAYGYTFGSGTRLTVV.

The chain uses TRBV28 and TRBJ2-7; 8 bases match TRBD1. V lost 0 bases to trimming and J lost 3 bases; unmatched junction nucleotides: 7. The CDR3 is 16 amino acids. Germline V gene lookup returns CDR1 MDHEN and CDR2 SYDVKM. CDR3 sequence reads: CASSLWRGDRYYEQYF. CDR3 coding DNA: TGTGCCAGCAGTTTATGGAGAGGGGACAGGTACTACGAGCAGTACTTC.

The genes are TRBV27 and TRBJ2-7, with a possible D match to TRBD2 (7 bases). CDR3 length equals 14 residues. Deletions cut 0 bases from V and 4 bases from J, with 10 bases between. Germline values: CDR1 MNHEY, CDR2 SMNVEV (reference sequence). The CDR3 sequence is CASSLSRGRYEQYF. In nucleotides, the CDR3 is TGTGCCAGCAGTTTATCGCGGGGGCGGTACGAGCAGTACTTC.

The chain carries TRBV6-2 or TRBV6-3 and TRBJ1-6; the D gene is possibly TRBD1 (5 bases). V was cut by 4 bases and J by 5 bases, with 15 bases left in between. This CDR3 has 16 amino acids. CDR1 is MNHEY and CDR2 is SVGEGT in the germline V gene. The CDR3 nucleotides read TGTGCCAGCAGTTTGGGTTGGGGCGCCCATAATTCACCCCTCCACTTT. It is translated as CASSLGWGAHNSPLHF.

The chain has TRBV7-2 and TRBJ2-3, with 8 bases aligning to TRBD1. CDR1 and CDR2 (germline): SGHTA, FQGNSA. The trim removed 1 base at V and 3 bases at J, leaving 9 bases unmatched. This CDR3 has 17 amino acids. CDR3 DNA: TGTGCCAGCAGCTTAGATATCGGACAGGGCTTAACAGATACGCAGTATTTT. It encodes CASSLDIGQGLTDTQYF.

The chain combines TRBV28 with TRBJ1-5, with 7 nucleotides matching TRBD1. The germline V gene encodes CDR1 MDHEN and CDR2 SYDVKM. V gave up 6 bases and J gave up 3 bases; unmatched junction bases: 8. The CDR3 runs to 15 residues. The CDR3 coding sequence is TGTGCCAGCAGAGCGGACAGGAGAACCAATCAGCCCCAGCATTTT. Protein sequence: CASRADRRTNQPQHF.

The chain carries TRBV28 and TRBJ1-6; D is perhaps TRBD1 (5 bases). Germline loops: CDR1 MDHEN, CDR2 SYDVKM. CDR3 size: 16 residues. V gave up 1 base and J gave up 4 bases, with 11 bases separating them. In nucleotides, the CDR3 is TGTGCCAGCAGTTTATATGGGGGGGGGTATAATTCACCCCTCCACTTT. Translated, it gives CASSLYGGGYNSPLHF. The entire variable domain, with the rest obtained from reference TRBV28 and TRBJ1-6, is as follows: DVKVTQSSRYLVKRTGEKVFLECVQDMDHENMFWYRQDPGLGLRLIYFSYDVKMKEKGDIPEGYSVSREKKERFSLILESASTNQTSMYLCASSLYGGGYNSPLHFGNGTRLTVT.

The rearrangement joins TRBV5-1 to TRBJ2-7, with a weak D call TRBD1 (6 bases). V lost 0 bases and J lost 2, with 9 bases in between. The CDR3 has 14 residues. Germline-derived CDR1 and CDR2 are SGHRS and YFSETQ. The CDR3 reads CASSLGPGAYEQYF. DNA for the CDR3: TGCGCCAGCAGCTTGGGGCCAGGGGCCTACGAGCAGTACTTC.

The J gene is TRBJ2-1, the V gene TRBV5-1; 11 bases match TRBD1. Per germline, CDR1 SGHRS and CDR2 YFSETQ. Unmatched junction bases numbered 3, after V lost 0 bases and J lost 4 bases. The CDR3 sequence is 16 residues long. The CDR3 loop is CASSLDGTGGYNEQFF. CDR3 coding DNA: TGCGCCAGCAGCTTGGATGGGACAGGGGGTTACAATGAGCAGTTCTTC.

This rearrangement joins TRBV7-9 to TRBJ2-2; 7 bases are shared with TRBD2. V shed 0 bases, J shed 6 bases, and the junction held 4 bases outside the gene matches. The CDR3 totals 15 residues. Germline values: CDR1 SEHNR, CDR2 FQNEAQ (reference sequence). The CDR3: CASSLAAGVAGELFF. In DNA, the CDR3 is TGTGCCAGCAGCTTAGCTGCGGGAGTTGCCGGGGAGCTGTTTTTT.

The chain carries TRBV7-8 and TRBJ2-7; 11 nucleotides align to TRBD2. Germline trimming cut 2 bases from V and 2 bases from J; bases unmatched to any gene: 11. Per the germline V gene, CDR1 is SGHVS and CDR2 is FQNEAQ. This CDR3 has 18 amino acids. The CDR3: CASSLRTTSGILTYEQYF. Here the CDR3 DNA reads TGTGCCAGCAGCTTACGGACGACTAGCGGGATACTGACCTACGAGCAGTACTTC.

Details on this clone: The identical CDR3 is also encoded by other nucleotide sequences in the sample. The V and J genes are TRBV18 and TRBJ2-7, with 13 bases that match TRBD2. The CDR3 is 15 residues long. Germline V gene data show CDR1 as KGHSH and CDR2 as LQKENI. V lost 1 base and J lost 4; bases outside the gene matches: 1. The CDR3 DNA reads TGTGCCAGCTCACCACGGACTAGCGGGGGTTACGAGCAGTACTTC. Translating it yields CASSPRTSGGYEQYF.

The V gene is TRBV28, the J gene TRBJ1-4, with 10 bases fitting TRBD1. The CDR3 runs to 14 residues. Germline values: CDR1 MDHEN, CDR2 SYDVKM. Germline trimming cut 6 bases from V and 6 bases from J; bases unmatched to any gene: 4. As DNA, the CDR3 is TGTGCCAGCAGACCGGGACAGGGGTATGAAAAACTGTTTTTT. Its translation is CASRPGQGYEKLFF.

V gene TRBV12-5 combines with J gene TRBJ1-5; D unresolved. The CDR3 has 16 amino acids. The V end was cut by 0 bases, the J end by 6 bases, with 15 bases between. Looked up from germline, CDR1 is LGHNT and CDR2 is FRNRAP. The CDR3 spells CASGLVIGGRPQPQHF. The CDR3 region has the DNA TGTGCTAGTGGTTTGGTAATTGGAGGTCGCCCTCAGCCCCAGCATTTT.

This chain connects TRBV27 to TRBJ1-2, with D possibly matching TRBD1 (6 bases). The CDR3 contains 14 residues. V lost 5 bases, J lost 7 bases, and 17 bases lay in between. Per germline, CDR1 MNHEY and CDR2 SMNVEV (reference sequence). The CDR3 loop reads CASSPRQVSAGYTF. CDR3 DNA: TGTGCCAGCAGTCCACGACAGGTTTCGGCTGGCTACACCTTC.

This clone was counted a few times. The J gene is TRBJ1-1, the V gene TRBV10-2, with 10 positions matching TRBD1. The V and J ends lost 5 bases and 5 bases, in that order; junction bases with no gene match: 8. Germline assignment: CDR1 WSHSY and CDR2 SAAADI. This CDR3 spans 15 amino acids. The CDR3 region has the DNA TGCGCCAGCAGTCCCCGGGACAGGGGAGGTACTGAAGCTTTCTTT. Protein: CASSPRDRGGTEAFF.

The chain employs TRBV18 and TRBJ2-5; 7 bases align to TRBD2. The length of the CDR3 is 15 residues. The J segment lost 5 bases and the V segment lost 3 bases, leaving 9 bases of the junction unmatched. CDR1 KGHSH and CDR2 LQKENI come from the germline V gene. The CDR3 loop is CASSPAAGDYETQYF. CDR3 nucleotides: TGTGCCAGCTCACCGGCGGCGGGGGACTATGAGACCCAGTACTTC.

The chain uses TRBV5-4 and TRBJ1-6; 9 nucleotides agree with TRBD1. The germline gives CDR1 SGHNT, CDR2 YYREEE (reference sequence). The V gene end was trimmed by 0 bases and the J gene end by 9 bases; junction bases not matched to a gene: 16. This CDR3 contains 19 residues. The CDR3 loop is CASSLAVGTGIGVSSPLHF. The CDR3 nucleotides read TGTGCCAGCAGCTTGGCCGTTGGGACAGGGATCGGGGTCTCTTCACCCCTCCACTTT.

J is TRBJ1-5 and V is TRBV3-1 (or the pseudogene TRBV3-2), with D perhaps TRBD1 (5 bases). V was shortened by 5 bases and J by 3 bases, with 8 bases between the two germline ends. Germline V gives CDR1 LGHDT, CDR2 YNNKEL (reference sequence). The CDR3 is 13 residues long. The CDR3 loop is CASSEQDNQPQHF. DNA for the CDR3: TGTGCCAGCAGCGAACAGGACAATCAGCCCCAGCATTTT.

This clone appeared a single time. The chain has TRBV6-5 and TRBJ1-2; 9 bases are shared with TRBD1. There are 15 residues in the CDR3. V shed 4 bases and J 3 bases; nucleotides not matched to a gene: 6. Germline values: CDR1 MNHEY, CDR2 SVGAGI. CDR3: CASSWGQGGDYGYTF. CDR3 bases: TGTGCCAGCAGTTGGGGACAGGGAGGGGACTATGGCTACACCTTC.

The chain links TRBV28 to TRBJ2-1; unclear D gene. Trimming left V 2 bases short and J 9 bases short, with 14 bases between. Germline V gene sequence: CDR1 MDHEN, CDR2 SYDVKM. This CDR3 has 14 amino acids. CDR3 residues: CASSLRWVGGEQFF. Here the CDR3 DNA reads TGTGCCAGCAGTTTACGTTGGGTCGGCGGTGAGCAGTTCTTC.